This entry concerns a single T cell receptor (beta chain). Its target is not known. The sample comes from a study of OX40 agonist ivuxolimab in advanced cancers. V shed 1 base and J 5 bases; nucleotides not matched to a gene: 6. Germline CDR1 and CDR2: SEHNR and FQNEAQ (reference sequence). The CDR3 spans 15 residues. Patients were ineligible given autoimmune disease history or systemic immunosuppression. Sequenced by immunoSEQ multiplex PCR; TCRdb stores in-frame clones only, minus some. The data contain tens of thousands of clones, roughly 84% of them singletons. Broader study findings: Low normalized clonal expansion also occurred in some nonresponding patients. Among the least clonally expanded were partial responders at 0.1-3.0 mg/kg.

The rearrangement links TRBV7-9 to TRBJ2-5; 8 positions agree with TRBD1. The sequence was collected from an adult with an advanced solid tumor such as melanoma, head and neck, liver or kidney cancer. This material consisted of CD4+ or CD8+ T cells sorted from blood, taken in a trial of the OX40 agonist ivuxolimab. CDR3: CASSLGTGTGETQYF. CDR3 bases: TGTGCCAGCAGCTTAGGGACAGGGACCGGGGAGACCCAGTACTTC. Based on the CDR3 plus reference TRBV7-9 and TRBJ2-5, the full variable domain is DTGVSQNPRHKITKRGQNVTFRCDPISEHNRLYWYRQTLGQGPEFLTYFQNEAQLEKSRLLSDRFSAERPKGSFSTLEIQRTEQGDSAMYLCASSLGTGTGETQYFGPGTRLLVL.